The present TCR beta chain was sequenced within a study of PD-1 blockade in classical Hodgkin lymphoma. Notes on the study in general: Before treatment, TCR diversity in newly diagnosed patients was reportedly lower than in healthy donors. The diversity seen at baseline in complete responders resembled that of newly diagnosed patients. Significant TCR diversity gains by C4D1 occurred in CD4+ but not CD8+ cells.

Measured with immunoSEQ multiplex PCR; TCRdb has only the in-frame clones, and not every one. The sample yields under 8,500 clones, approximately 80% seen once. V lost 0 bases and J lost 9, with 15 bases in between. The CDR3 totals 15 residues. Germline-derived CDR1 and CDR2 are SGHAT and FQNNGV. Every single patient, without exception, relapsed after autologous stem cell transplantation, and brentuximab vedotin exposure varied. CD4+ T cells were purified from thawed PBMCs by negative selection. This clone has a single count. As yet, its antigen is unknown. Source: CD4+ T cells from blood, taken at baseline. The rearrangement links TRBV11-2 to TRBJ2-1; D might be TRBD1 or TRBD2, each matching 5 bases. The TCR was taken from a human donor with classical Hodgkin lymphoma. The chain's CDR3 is CASSLDLQNGGEQFF. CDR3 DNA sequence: TGTGCCAGCAGCTTAGATCTTCAGAATGGGGGTGAGCAGTTCTTC.